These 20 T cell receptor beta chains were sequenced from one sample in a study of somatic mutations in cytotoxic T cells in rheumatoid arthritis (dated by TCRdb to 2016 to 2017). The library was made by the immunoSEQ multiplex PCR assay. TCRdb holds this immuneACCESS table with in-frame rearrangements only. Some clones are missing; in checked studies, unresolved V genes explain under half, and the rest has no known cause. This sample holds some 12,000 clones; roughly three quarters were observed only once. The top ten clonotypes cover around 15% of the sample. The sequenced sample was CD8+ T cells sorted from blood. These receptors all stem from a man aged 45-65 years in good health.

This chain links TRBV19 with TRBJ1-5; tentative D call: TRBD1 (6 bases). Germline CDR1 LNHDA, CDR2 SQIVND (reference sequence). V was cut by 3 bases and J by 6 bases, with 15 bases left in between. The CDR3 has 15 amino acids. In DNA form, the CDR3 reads TGTGCCAGTAGTATTTGGGGGCCCAAAATTCAGCCCCAGCATTTT. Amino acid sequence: CASSIWGPKIQPQHF.

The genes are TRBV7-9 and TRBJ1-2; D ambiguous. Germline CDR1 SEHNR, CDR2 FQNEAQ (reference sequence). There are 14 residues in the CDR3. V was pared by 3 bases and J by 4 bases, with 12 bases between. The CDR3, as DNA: TGTGCCAGCAGCTTCTTGGAACGGAGCTATGGCTACACCTTC. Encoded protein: CASSFLERSYGYTF.

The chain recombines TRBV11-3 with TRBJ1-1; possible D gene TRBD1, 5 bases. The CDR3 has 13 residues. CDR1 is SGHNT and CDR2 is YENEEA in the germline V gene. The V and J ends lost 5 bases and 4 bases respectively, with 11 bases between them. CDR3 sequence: CASSPRQTTEAFF. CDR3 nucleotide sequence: TGTGCCAGCAGCCCCAGACAGACCACTGAAGCTTTCTTT.

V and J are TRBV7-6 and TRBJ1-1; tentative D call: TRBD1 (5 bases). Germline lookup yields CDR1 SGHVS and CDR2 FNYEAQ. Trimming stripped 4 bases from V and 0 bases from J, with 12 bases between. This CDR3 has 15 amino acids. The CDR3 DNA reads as TGTGCCAGCAGCTCATCAGGGTACTTGAACACTGAAGCTTTCTTT. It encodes CASSSSGYLNTEAFF.

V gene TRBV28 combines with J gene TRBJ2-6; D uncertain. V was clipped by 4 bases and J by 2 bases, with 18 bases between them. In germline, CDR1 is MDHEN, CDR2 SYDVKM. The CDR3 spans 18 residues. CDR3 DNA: TGTGCCAGCAGTTCCCCGACGGACCGGGCAACTGGGGCCAACGTCCTGACTTTC. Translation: CASSSPTDRATGANVLTF.

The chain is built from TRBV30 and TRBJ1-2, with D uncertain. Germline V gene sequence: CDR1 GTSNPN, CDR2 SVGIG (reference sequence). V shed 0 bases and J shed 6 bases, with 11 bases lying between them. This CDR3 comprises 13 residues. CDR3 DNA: TGTGCCTGGAGTGTGGGGTTAAGGGATGGCTACACCTTC. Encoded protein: CAWSVGLRDGYTF.

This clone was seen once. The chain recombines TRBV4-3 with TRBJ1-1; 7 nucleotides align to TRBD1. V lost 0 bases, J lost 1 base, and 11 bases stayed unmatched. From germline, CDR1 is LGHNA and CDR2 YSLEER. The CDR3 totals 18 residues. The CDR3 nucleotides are TGCGCCAGCAGCCAAGATAGGGTTTGGCAGGGGGAGAACACTGAAGCTTTCTTT. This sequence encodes CASSQDRVWQGENTEAFF.

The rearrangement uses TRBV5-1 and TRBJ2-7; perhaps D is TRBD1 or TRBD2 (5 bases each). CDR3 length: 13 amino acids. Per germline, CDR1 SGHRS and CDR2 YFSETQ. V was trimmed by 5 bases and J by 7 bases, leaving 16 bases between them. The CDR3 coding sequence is TGCGCCAGCAGGGTTGGGACGACCGGGGAGCAGTACGTC. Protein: CASRVGTTGEQYV.

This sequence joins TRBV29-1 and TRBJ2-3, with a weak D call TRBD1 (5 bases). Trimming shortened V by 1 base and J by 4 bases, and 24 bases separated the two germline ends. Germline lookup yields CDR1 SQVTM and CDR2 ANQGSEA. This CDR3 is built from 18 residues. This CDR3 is CSVEGVGSREVAPDTQYF. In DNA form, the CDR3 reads TGCAGCGTTGAAGGGGTGGGTTCCAGGGAAGTTGCGCCAGATACGCAGTATTTT.

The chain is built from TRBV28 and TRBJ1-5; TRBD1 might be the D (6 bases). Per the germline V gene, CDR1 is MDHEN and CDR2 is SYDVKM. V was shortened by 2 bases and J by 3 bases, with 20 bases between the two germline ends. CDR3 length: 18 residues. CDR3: CASSLVTGRASHNQPQHF. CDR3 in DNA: TGTGCCAGCAGTTTAGTTACAGGGAGGGCCTCCCACAATCAGCCCCAGCATTTT.

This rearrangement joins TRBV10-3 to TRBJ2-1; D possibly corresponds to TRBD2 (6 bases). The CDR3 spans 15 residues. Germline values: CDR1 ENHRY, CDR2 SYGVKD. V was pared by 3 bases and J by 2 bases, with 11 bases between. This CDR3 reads CAISDQEGTYNEQFF. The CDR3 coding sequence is TGTGCCATCAGTGATCAGGAGGGGACCTACAATGAGCAGTTCTTC.

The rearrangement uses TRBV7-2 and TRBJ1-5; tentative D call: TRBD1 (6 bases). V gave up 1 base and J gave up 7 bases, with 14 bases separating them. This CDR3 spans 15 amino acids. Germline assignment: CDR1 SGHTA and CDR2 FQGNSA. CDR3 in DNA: TGTGCCAGCAGCTTAGGGTCCTTAGGGGGACAGCCCCAGCATTTT. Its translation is CASSLGSLGGQPQHF.

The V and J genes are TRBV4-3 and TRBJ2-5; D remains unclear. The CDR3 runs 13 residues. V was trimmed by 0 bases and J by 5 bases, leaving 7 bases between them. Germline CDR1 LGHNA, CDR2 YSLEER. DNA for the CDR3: TGCGCCAGCAGCCAAGATACAAGTGAGACCCAGTACTTC. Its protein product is CASSQDTSETQYF.

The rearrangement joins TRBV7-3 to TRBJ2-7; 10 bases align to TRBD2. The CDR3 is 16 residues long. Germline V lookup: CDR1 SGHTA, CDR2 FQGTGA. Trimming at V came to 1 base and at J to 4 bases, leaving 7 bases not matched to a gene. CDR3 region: CASSLIASGSHYEQYF. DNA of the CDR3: TGTGCCAGCAGCTTAATAGCTAGCGGGAGTCATTACGAGCAGTACTTC.

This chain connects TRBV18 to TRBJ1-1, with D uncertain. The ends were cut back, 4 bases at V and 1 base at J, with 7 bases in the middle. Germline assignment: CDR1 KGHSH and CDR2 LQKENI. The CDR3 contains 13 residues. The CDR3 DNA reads TGTGCCAGCTCACACCCACAGAACACTGAAGCTTTCTTT. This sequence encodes CASSHPQNTEAFF.

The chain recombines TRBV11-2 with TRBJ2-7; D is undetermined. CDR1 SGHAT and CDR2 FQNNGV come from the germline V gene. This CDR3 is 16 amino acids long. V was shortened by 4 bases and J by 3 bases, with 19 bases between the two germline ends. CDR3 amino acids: CASSYPQAASNYEQYF. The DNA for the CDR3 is TGTGCCAGCAGCTACCCCCAGGCGGCTTCTAACTACGAGCAGTACTTC.

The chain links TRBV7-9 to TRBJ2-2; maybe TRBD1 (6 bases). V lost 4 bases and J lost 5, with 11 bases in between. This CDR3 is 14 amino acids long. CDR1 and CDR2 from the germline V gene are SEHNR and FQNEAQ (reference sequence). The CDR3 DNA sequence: TGTGCCAGCAGCTGGACTCAGGGGACCGGGGAGCTGTTTTTT. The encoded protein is CASSWTQGTGELFF.

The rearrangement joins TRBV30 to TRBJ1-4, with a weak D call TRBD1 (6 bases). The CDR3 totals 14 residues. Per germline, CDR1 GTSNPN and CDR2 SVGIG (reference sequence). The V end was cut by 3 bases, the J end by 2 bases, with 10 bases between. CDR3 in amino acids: CAWSRTVTNEKLFF. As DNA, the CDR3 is TGTGCCTGGAGCAGGACAGTTACTAATGAAAAACTGTTTTTT.

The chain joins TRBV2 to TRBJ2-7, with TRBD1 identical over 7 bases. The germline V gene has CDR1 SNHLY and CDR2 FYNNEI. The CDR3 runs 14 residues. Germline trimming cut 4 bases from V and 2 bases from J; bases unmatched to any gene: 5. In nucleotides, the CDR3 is TGTGCCAGCAGTGTCTTTCAGGGGGCCTACGAGCAGTACGTC. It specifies CASSVFQGAYEQYV.

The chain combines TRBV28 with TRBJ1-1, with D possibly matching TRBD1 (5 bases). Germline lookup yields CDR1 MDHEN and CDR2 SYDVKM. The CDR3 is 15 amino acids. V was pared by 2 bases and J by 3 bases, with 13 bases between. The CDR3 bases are TGTGCCAGCAGTTTAGGCGACGCAGGGTACACTGAAGCTTTCTTT. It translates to CASSLGDAGYTEAFF.